This T cell receptor (beta chain) is drawn from a study of T cell responses to AZD1222 COVID-19 vaccine. Background on the study: Doses given second, at about 4 or about 12 weeks, were pooled. Study-wide results and limits: When two AZD1222 doses had been given, Spike-specific TCR breadth and depth rose. Within unmutated variant regions lay the reported targets of nearly half of spike-specific TCRs.

Libraries were prepared by immunoSEQ multiplex PCR; TCRdb keeps only in-frame clonotypes and omits some of them. The sample holds approximately 79,000 clones, approximately 88% seen once. Note on this clone: Antigen unknown.

Sample: peripheral blood, taken on day 0 of AZD1222 vaccination. The source of this sequence is an adult in good health.

The CDR3 loop is CSVATSGSGSETQYF. The CDR3 DNA reads as TGCAGCGTTGCAACTAGCGGGAGTGGTTCCGAGACCCAGTACTTC. V and J are TRBV29-1 and TRBJ2-5; 11 bases fit TRBD2. The CDR3 has 15 residues. J was trimmed by 5 bases and V by 4 bases; bases with no gene match: 9. Germline CDR1 and CDR2: SQVTM and ANQGSEA.